This T cell receptor (beta chain) emerged from a study of T cells in Graves' hyperthyroidism and ophthalmopathy (dated by TCRdb to the late 2010s). Study-wide context: Peripheral blood was collected at initial diagnosis, before any treatment. The approximately 90 discovery patients were randomly split 7:3 into training and test sets. The paper reports TCR Vbeta CDR3 sequencing of over 130 peripheral blood samples: around 45 ophthalmopathy, fewer than 85 hyperthyroidism and around 17 progressor patients. To identify distinguishing TCR V-J signatures, a discovery cohort of around 98 patients was used, comprising some 43 with Graves' ophthalmopathy and 57 with stable Graves' hyperthyroidism. Prospective prediction of ophthalmopathy was tested in an independent validation cohort consisting of 18 hyperthyroidism patients and around 16 patients who later progressed to ophthalmopathy. In addition, the study compared T-cell repertoires in thyroid tissue and in blood from five or six Graves' hyperthyroidism patients. After sampling, hyperthyroidism patients received methimazole starting at 30 mg daily, and ophthalmopathy patients received high-dose intravenous methylprednisolone. General conclusions and limits of the study: During validation, the model predicted progression to ophthalmopathy a median of around 6 months ahead of onset, with more than 55% sensitivity and 72.22% specificity. In cross-validation, a model built on a 13 V-J signature told ophthalmopathy apart from stable hyperthyroidism with 87.88% sensitivity and about 81% specificity, and in testing the same model reached 80%/75%. Blood samples also contained most of the expanded thyroid clonotypes (frequency above 0.001), which suggests that blood repertoires may reflect thyroid immune responses. Sample size was not statistically predetermined, and blinding of investigators to group allocation was not performed.

Amplification of TCR beta CDR3 regions was carried out from RNA transcripts. The TCR CDR3 was subjected to a first round of RT-PCR using the HTBI primer set and the Qiagen OneStep RT-PCR kit. Libraries were constructed in a second round of multiplex PCR, after which size selection and purification were performed. Paired-end sequencing of the libraries was performed with 100 bp reads on an Illumina HiSeq2000. In the authors' own workflow: Raw data were processed with SOAPnuke, discarding reads with adapters, uncalled bases, mean Phred below 15, or no exact constant-primer or identifier match. High-quality paired reads were merged with COPE v1.2.5, and unique nucleotide sequences were defined as clonotypes. Clonotypes were aligned to IMGT TRBV, TRBD and TRBJ reference segments using MiTCR v1.1. Analysis was restricted to V-J combinations with a frequency above 0.0001, which covered roughly 99% of repertoires. A TCS score was defined as the ratio of F50 (clonal expansion) to E x V (chaos), with BLOSUM62-based TCRdist applied between CDR3 peptides within each V-J. Welch's t-statistics and random forest reduced around 520 V-J features to 13, which were used in a naive Bayes classifier (R e1071). TCRdb handled the public reads itself, with Q25 trimming in fastp and clone calling in MiXCR, and kept productive beta chains. Records with the same CDR3 protein are collapsed into one entry carrying the most frequent genes and DNA. TCRdb assigned the V and J calls; the authors' analysis was not used. This sample is represented by fewer than 450,000 distinct CDR3 sequences; 15% of them were singletons. Roughly a fifth of the sample rests with the top ten.

Ophthalmopathy patients had moderately to severely active disease, with a Clinical Activity Score of 3 or more, a NOSPECS grade of 4 or more, and a disease duration of less than 3 months. Exclusion was applied to patients with uncontrolled infections, other autoimmune diseases, pregnancy or lactation. Diagnoses relied on clinical symptoms, serum thyroxine and TRAb, thyroid ultrasound and orbital computed tomography. PBMCs were isolated from roughly 10 ml of fresh peripheral blood by Ficoll-Paque density gradient centrifugation. Total RNA was extracted using Trizol reagent, and RNA quality was assessed on an Agilent 2100 Bioanalyzer. This clonotype was picked up many times. The antigen this receptor binds is unknown. Qualities for individual bases were not recorded, and no much larger clone is one base off. The CDR3 covers 17 residues, taking in both the cysteine and the phenylalanine. The retained sequence is limited to the CDR3, 51 bases, with the frame set at the first base. The CDR1 and CDR2 encoded by the germline V gene are MDHEN and SYDVKM. The germline V and J ends show losses of 6 bases and 4 bases respectively, and no gene match explains 11 bases of the junction.

The sequenced sample consisted of blood. Recombination joined TRBV28 with TRBJ2-5; 13 central bases correspond to TRBD2. The receptor comes from a woman aged 55-70 years with Graves' ophthalmopathy. At the DNA level, the sequence is TGTGCCAGCAGCCAACTAGCGGGAGGGACTTGGGGAGAGACCCAGTACTTC. This sequence encodes CASSQLAGGTWGETQYF.